This T cell receptor (beta chain) was documented in a study of T-cell memory formation after mild COVID-19. General study results and limits: Specificity for SARS-CoV-2 was not confirmed among the second-wave clones peaking on day 37. Clones contracting across day 15 to 85 had a balanced CD4/CD8 profile; later expanding clones leaned CD4+. Cross-reactive memory appears to have joined, as suggested by some responding clones showing up in pre-infection memory.

CDR1 is MNHEY and CDR2 is SMNVEV in the germline V gene (reference sequence). V lost 3 bases, J lost 9 bases, and 12 bases lay in between. The CDR3 has 13 residues. Turning to this clonotype: Its antigen is as yet unknown.

The authors produced TCR alpha and TCR beta cDNA libraries with sample barcodes and UMIs by 5'RACE using constant-segment primers. TCRdb reanalysed the 5' RACE reads using MiXCR and keeps one entry per CDR3 protein. The table has roughly 600,000 distinct CDR3 sequences, about 20% seen once; the top ten hold approximately 12%. This sequence originates from an adult woman who had mild COVID-19 (a few samples of this study predate the infection). Cell type and time point are not known. Sequenced sample: PBMCs or a T cell subset sorted from them (not recorded which). The rearrangement uses TRBV27 and TRBJ2-1, with D possibly being TRBD2 (6 bases). CDR3 in amino acids: CASSFLARGEQFF. The CDR3 region has the DNA TGTGCCAGCAGTTTTCTAGCGCGAGGTGAGCAGTTCTTC.